The 25 T cell receptor beta chains reported below all come from one sample, sequenced in a study of cytomegalovirus exposure and HLA in healthy donors. The PCR employed 60 Vbeta primers together with 13 Jbeta primers. Using immunoSEQ multiplex PCR, the repertoire was profiled, and TCRdb retains in-frame clones only, with some absent. This table has about 220,000 clones, 82% appearing once. The sample taken for sequencing was PBMCs. The receptors originated from a woman aged 40 to 50 in good health and CMV-seropositive.

The rearrangement joins TRBV27 to TRBJ2-1; 10 nucleotides match TRBD2. Germline V lookup: CDR1 MNHEY, CDR2 SMNVEV (reference sequence). The CDR3 spans 13 residues. Trimming removed 6 bases from V and 6 bases from J; junction bases left unmatched: 2. The CDR3 reads CASRASGSNEQFF. In DNA, the CDR3 is TGTGCCAGCAGGGCTAGCGGGAGCAATGAGCAGTTCTTC.

The CDR3: CASREQYNEKLFF. The CDR3 nucleotides are TGTGCCAGCAGGGAACAGTATAATGAAAAACTGTTTTTT. V gene TRBV2 combines with J gene TRBJ1-4; D unresolved. In germline, CDR1 is SNHLY, CDR2 FYNNEI. Trimming shortened V by 6 bases and J by 4 bases, and 9 bases separated the two germline ends. This CDR3 spans 13 amino acids.

This sequence joins TRBV19 and TRBJ2-5; D is possibly TRBD2 (5 bases). V shed 5 bases and J shed 5 bases, with 15 bases lying between them. Germline-derived CDR1 and CDR2 are LNHDA and SQIVND (reference sequence). The CDR3 extends over 14 amino acids. CDR3 loop: CASSPGGAVETQYF. CDR3 in DNA: TGTGCCAGTAGTCCCGGAGGAGCAGTGGAGACCCAGTACTTC.

The chain uses TRBV18 and TRBJ1-4; 8 bases agree with TRBD1. V shed 0 bases and J 8 bases; nucleotides not matched to a gene: 8. Germline values: CDR1 KGHSH, CDR2 LQKENI. The CDR3 contains 16 residues. The CDR3 coding sequence is TGTGCCAGCTCACCACCGTCAGGGGGCAAAGTGGAAAAACTGTTTTTT. Encoded protein: CASSPPSGGKVEKLFF.

The chain links TRBV4-1 to TRBJ1-5; D not certain. Germline lookup yields CDR1 MGHRA and CDR2 YSYEKL. Trimming cost V 2 bases and J 6 bases, with 11 bases left between them. The CDR3 sequence is 14 residues long. For the CDR3, the DNA is TGCGCCAGCAGCCAAACCGATTGGGCTCAGCCCCAGCATTTT. Translation: CASSQTDWAQPQHF.

The J gene is TRBJ1-5, the V gene TRBV30; the D gene is possibly TRBD1 (5 bases). This CDR3 has 13 amino acids. The V end was cut by 2 bases, the J end by 9 bases, with 14 bases between. Germline CDR1 reads GTSNPN; CDR2 reads SVGIG (reference sequence). CDR3 bases: TGTGCCTGGAGTTTAAAGGGGAATATGCCCCAGCATTTT. Its protein is CAWSLKGNMPQHF.

The chain links TRBV2 to TRBJ2-7, with 10 positions matching TRBD1. Germline V gives CDR1 SNHLY, CDR2 FYNNEI. The junction had 13 bases not matched to a gene; V was cut back by 8 bases and J by 6 bases. The CDR3 is made up of 15 amino acids. CDR3 in DNA: TGTGCCAGCGGTACGACAGGGGGCGCGAAAGGCGAGCAGTACTTC. It encodes CASGTTGGAKGEQYF.

The rearrangement joins TRBV21-1 to TRBJ2-7; the D segment call TRBD1 is taken from the table without a DNA check. TRBV21-1 is deemed a pseudogene. CDR3 length equals 12 residues. CDR3 in DNA: TGTGCCAGCAGCCCAGGGTTCTACGAGCAGTACTTC. This codes for CASSPGFYEQYF.

V and J are TRBV5-1 and TRBJ2-6, with 8 bases fitting TRBD1. V lost 7 bases, J lost 2 bases, and 8 bases stayed unmatched. The CDR3 spans 16 residues. The germline CDR1 and CDR2 sequences are SGHRS and YFSETQ. For the CDR3, the DNA is TGCGCCAGCGCCCAGGGGGCAGGCGCTGGGGCCAACGTCCTGACTTTC. This gives the protein CASAQGAGAGANVLTF.

The chain employs TRBV9 and TRBJ2-7, with a tentative D call TRBD1 (6 bases). Germline lookup yields CDR1 SGDLS and CDR2 YYNGEE. This CDR3 has 13 amino acids. V gave up 4 bases and J gave up 6 bases, with 14 bases separating them. As DNA, the CDR3 is TGTGCCAGCAGCTCTACAGGGCTTGGCGAGCAGTACTTC. It encodes CASSSTGLGEQYF.

This clone was detected once. The rearrangement uses TRBV30 and TRBJ2-1; D might be TRBD2 (5 bases). The CDR3 loop spans 11 amino acids. With 3 bases removed from V and 7 bases from J, the gap between germline ends came to 7 bases. CDR1 GTSNPN and CDR2 SVGIG come from the germline V gene (reference sequence). CDR3 DNA: TGTGCCTGGAGACGGGGTAATGAGCAGTTCTTC. This sequence encodes CAWRRGNEQFF.

The rearrangement uses TRBV7-9 and TRBJ1-2; D uncertain. The germline V and J ends were trimmed by 2 bases and 3 bases, with 13 bases remaining between them. CDR1 is SEHNR and CDR2 is FQNEAQ in the germline V gene (reference sequence). This CDR3 has 15 residues. The CDR3 here is CASSLTAARHYGYTF. CDR3 bases: TGTGCCAGCAGCTTAACCGCAGCCAGGCACTATGGCTACACCTTC.

The chain employs TRBV19 and TRBJ2-7; D unclear. CDR3 size: 12 residues. Per the germline V gene, CDR1 is LNHDA and CDR2 is SQIVND (reference sequence). Trimming pared 5 bases from V and 6 bases from J, leaving 11 bases between. The CDR3 sequence is CASSPQVGEQYF. Written as DNA, the CDR3 is TGTGCCAGTAGTCCCCAGGTTGGCGAGCAGTACTTC.

The chain links TRBV4-2 to TRBJ2-3, with 11 bases matching TRBD2. The germline CDR1 and CDR2 sequences are LGHNA and YNFKEQ. The CDR3 extends over 19 amino acids. Unmatched junction bases numbered 10, after V lost 0 bases and J lost 2 bases. DNA of the CDR3: TGTGCCAGCAGCCAAGAATTCCCCACTAGCGGGGGCCCCACAGATACGCAGTATTTT. Translated: CASSQEFPTSGGPTDTQYF.

Comment on this clone: Other DNA variants within this sample encode the same CDR3. The chain carries TRBV2 and TRBJ2-2; D may be TRBD2 (6 bases). This CDR3 comprises 14 residues. Germline CDR1 reads SNHLY; CDR2 reads FYNNEI. V lost 6 bases, J lost 5 bases, and 13 bases lay in between. The CDR3 nucleotides read TGTGCCAGCAGGCTGGGACTGCAAACCGGGGAGCTGTTTTTT. Its protein is CASRLGLQTGELFF.

This clone occurred once. The V and J genes are TRBV18 and TRBJ2-7; 8 bases fit TRBD1. This CDR3 is built from 16 residues. Per germline, CDR1 KGHSH and CDR2 LQKENI. The V gene end was trimmed by 3 bases and the J gene end by 1 base; junction bases not matched to a gene: 8. CDR3 DNA: TGTGCCAGCTCACCTAGGACAGGGTCCCTATCCTACGAGCAGTACTTC. Its translation is CASSPRTGSLSYEQYF.

This sequence joins TRBV4-2 and TRBJ2-2; 11 bases are shared with TRBD2. V was pared by 4 bases and J by 5 bases, with 9 bases of the junction left unmatched. Germline V gene data show CDR1 as LGHNA and CDR2 as YNFKEQ. The CDR3 has 17 amino acids. The CDR3 loop is CASSPLAGGVDTGELFF. In DNA form, the CDR3 reads TGTGCCAGCAGCCCTCTAGCGGGAGGTGTAGATACCGGGGAGCTGTTTTTT.

V usage is TRBV30 and J usage is TRBJ1-5, with unresolved D. The CDR3 contains 13 residues. CDR1 and CDR2 from the germline V gene are GTSNPN and SVGIG (reference sequence). V lost 1 base and J lost 4, with 8 bases in between. CDR3 DNA sequence: TGTGCCTGGAGTGCAGAGGGAAATCAGCCCCAGCATTTT. Translation gives CAWSAEGNQPQHF.

The count of this clone is one. The rearrangement uses TRBV10-3 and TRBJ2-5, with 7 bases fitting TRBD2. Trimming took 11 bases from V and 3 from J; bases not matched to a gene: 3. CDR3 length: 11 residues. The V gene's germline CDR1 is ENHRY and CDR2 SYGVKD. The CDR3 bases are TGTGCCGCAGGGACTAAAGAGACCCAGTACTTC. Translating it yields CAAGTKETQYF.

V and J are TRBV4-3 and TRBJ2-1; tentatively, D is TRBD2 (5 bases). Germline V gene data show CDR1 as LGHNA and CDR2 as YSLEER. Trimming left V 3 bases short and J 0 bases short, with 12 bases between. The CDR3 consists of 16 residues. Here the CDR3 reads CASSQESGFSYNEQFF. The DNA for the CDR3 is TGCGCCAGCAGCCAGGAGAGCGGTTTCTCCTACAATGAGCAGTTCTTC.

The chain recombines TRBV2 with TRBJ2-2; 8 nucleotides align to TRBD2. The CDR3 runs 15 residues. Trimming took 7 bases from V and 0 from J; bases not matched to a gene: 4. Germline V gene sequence: CDR1 SNHLY, CDR2 FYNNEI. CDR3 sequence: CASKASGSNTGELFF. In DNA form, the CDR3 reads TGTGCCAGCAAGGCTAGCGGGTCGAACACCGGGGAGCTGTTTTTT.

The chain links TRBV27 to TRBJ2-7; TRBD2 agrees at 8 bases. Germline CDR1 MNHEY, CDR2 SMNVEV (reference sequence). The CDR3 is 17 amino acids. The ends lost 7 bases at V and 6 bases at J; junction bases unmatched: 20. The CDR3: CASTPNPPGLVRLEQYF. The CDR3, as DNA: TGTGCCAGCACTCCAAACCCCCCGGGACTAGTTCGTCTCGAGCAGTACTTC.

The chain employs TRBV27 and TRBJ2-1, with TRBD2 matching 11 bases. Germline values: CDR1 MNHEY, CDR2 SMNVEV (reference sequence). After removal of 6 bases from V and 8 bases from J, the junction contained 12 bases not matched to a gene. The CDR3 loop spans 16 amino acids. The DNA of the CDR3 is TGTGCCAGCAGCCCCCGCCTAGCGGGAGGCAGCCATGAGCAGTTCTTC. Translating it yields CASSPRLAGGSHEQFF.

V and J are TRBV7-8 and TRBJ2-7; TRBD2 matches 16 bases. CDR1 SGHVS and CDR2 FQNEAQ come from the germline V gene. CDR3 length equals 16 residues. V was pared by 5 bases and J by 4 bases, with 5 bases of the junction left unmatched. CDR3 sequence: CASSDGTSGGAYEQYF. The CDR3 DNA reads as TGTGCCAGCAGCGACGGGACTAGCGGGGGGGCTTACGAGCAGTACTTC.

The V call is TRBV5-5, the J call TRBJ2-7, with D unresolved. The CDR3 spans 13 residues. Per germline, CDR1 SGHKS and CDR2 YYEKEE (reference sequence). V dropped 4 bases and J dropped 1 base, with 9 bases sitting between them. The CDR3 region is CASSQTESYEQYF. CDR3 bases: TGTGCCAGCAGCCAGACGGAGTCCTACGAGCAGTACTTC.